Listed here are 27 T cell receptor beta chains from one sample, sequenced in a study of OX40 agonist ivuxolimab in advanced cancers. Profiling relied on immunoSEQ multiplex PCR, and the TCRdb table lists in-frame clones only, not all of them. The table includes 53,000 or so clones, roughly 90% detected once. The input for sequencing was CD4+ or CD8+ T cells sorted from blood, taken in a trial of the OX40 agonist ivuxolimab. Receptors originate from an adult with an advanced solid tumor such as melanoma, head and neck, liver or kidney cancer.

The gene calls are TRBV6-5 and TRBJ1-2, with a tentative D call TRBD1 (5 bases). Germline-derived CDR1 and CDR2 are MNHEY and SVGAGI. The CDR3 has 15 residues. V was trimmed by 10 bases and J by 1 base, leaving 19 bases between them. CDR3 in DNA: TGTGCCACCCTCCCCCGGGGGAGGGATAACTATGGCTACACCTTC. It yields the protein CATLPRGRDNYGYTF.

DNA of the CDR3: TGTGCCAGCAGCTCGACAGGGAGGAGCGGCTACACCTTC. It is translated as CASSSTGRSGYTF. The chain is built from TRBV7-9 and TRBJ1-2, with 7 bases identical to TRBD1. The V and J ends lost 4 bases and 8 bases, in that order; junction bases with no gene match: 7. Per the germline V gene, CDR1 is SEHNR and CDR2 is FQNEAQ (reference sequence). The CDR3 is 13 residues long.

V is TRBV14 and J is TRBJ2-7; D gene unclear. Germline V gene lookup returns CDR1 SGHDN and CDR2 FVKESK. This CDR3 region has 14 residues. With 1 base removed from V and 4 bases from J, the gap between germline ends came to 11 bases. CDR3 region: CASSQVIWPYEQYF. Here the CDR3 DNA reads TGTGCCAGCAGCCAAGTAATTTGGCCTTACGAGCAGTACTTC.

This rearrangement joins TRBV6-6 to TRBJ2-7, with D tentatively TRBD1 (6 bases). CDR1 and CDR2 (germline): MNHNY, SVGAGI (reference sequence). V lost 4 bases and J lost 2, with 15 bases in between. The CDR3 runs 15 residues. The CDR3 DNA reads as TGTGCCAGCAGTTTAACAGGGCTTCTTACCTACGAGCAGTACTTC. It codes for CASSLTGLLTYEQYF.

Only one count was recorded for this clone. The V and J genes are TRBV5-4 and TRBJ2-5; 9 bases fit TRBD1. Germline values: CDR1 SGHNT, CDR2 YYREEE (reference sequence). V lost 4 bases and J lost 2; bases outside the gene matches: 3. This CDR3 has 14 amino acids. CDR3 DNA sequence: TGTGCCAGCAGCGCCGGGACAGGGCAAGAGACCCAGTACTTC. Its protein is CASSAGTGQETQYF.

DNA for the CDR3: TGTGCCAGCGGGGGGCGGGTCTACGAGCAGTACTTC. Translation: CASGGRVYEQYF. This chain joins TRBV7-9 and TRBJ2-5, with D possibly being TRBD1 or TRBD2 (6 bases each). Matching the DNA end better, TRBJ2-7 makes the J call doubtful. Germline V gene lookup returns CDR1 SEHNR and CDR2 FQNEAQ (reference sequence). The CDR3 spans 12 residues.

The genes are TRBV6-6 and TRBJ2-5; tentative D call: TRBD1 (5 bases). Trimming stripped 2 bases from V and 4 bases from J, with 5 bases between. This CDR3 is 12 amino acids long. Germline V CDR1 and CDR2: MNHNY, SVGAGI (reference sequence). This CDR3 reads CASSYRGETQYF. CDR3 DNA sequence: TGTGCCAGCAGTTACAGGGGAGAGACCCAGTACTTC.

Of note for this clone: The sample has other DNA sequences that encode this CDR3 too. The chain couples TRBV5-1 to TRBJ1-5, with D tentatively TRBD1 (5 bases). V lost 0 bases, J lost 4 bases, and 8 bases lay in between. The CDR3 length is 14 residues. Germline loops: CDR1 SGHRS, CDR2 YFSETQ. For the CDR3, the DNA is TGCGCCAGCAGCTTGGTTGGGGGGAATCAGCCCCAGCATTTT. Protein product: CASSLVGGNQPQHF.

There are a few counts of this clone. The chain couples TRBV7-6 to TRBJ1-5; TRBD1 matches at 7 bases. With V trimmed by 8 bases and J by 3 bases, 1 base remained unmatched. CDR1 and CDR2 (germline): SGHVS, FNYEAQ. The CDR3 runs 12 residues. CDR3 region: CASGTDNQPQHF. The CDR3 DNA follows: TGTGCCAGCGGGACAGACAATCAGCCCCAGCATTTT.

The chain recombines TRBV6-1 with TRBJ2-3; 8 bases are shared with TRBD2. The germline V gene has CDR1 MNHNS and CDR2 SASEGT. This CDR3 has 15 residues. The CDR3 DNA reads TGTGCTCTAAGGCAAGGGACTAGACTCACAGATACGCAGTATTTT. Translating it yields CALRQGTRLTDTQYF.

The genes are TRBV5-6 and TRBJ1-2, with D unclear. The CDR3 is made up of 11 amino acids. Trimming shortened V by 2 bases and J by 7 bases, and 6 bases separated the two germline ends. Germline V gene data show CDR1 as SGHDT and CDR2 as YYEEEE. CDR3 DNA: TGTGCCAGCAGCTTTGGGTCTGGCTACACCTTC. Translation: CASSFGSGYTF.

The gene calls are TRBV6-6 and TRBJ1-1, with 9 bases that match TRBD1. The germline gives CDR1 MNHNY, CDR2 SVGAGI (reference sequence). With 5 bases clipped from V and 9 bases from J, the junction kept 7 bases outside the gene matches. This CDR3 has 13 amino acids. The CDR3 DNA follows: TGTGCCAGCAGTCCTGGACAGGGGAGGCAAGCTTTCTTT. It specifies CASSPGQGRQAFF.

The chain combines TRBV29-1 with TRBJ1-5; the match to TRBD1 covers 8 bases. V shed 6 bases, J shed 1 base, and the junction held 5 bases outside the gene matches. The CDR3 loop spans 14 amino acids. Germline-derived CDR1 and CDR2 are SQVTM and ANQGSEA. This chain's CDR3 is CSVGTGGSNQPQHF. DNA of the CDR3: TGCAGCGTCGGGACAGGCGGAAGCAATCAGCCCCAGCATTTT.

The V call is TRBV18, the J call TRBJ2-2, with TRBD2 as a possible D gene (6 bases). The CDR3 contains 14 residues. V was trimmed by 0 bases and J by 5 bases, leaving 7 bases between them. Germline lookup yields CDR1 KGHSH and CDR2 LQKENI. The CDR3 here is CASSPPEGTGELFF. CDR3 DNA: TGTGCCAGCTCACCACCGGAGGGGACCGGGGAGCTGTTTTTT.

V usage is TRBV28 and J usage is TRBJ2-7; D is perhaps TRBD2 (6 bases). This CDR3 has 15 amino acids. V was trimmed by 6 bases and J by 2 bases, leaving 17 bases between them. The V gene's germline CDR1 is MDHEN and CDR2 SYDVKM. This CDR3 reads CASSAPMRDAYEQYF. The CDR3 nucleotides read TGTGCCAGCAGCGCCCCAATGCGGGATGCCTACGAGCAGTACTTC. The complete variable domain, with remaining parts taken from reference TRBV28 and TRBJ2-7, reads DVKVTQSSRYLVKRTGEKVFLECVQDMDHENMFWYRQDPGLGLRLIYFSYDVKMKEKGDIPEGYSVSREKKERFSLILESASTNQTSMYLCASSAPMRDAYEQYFGPGTRLTVT.

The CDR3 loop reads CASSLNEQFF. The CDR3 bases are TGTGCCAGCAGCTTAAATGAGCAGTTCTTC. This chain connects TRBV11-3 to TRBJ2-1; D gene ambiguous. The germline V gene has CDR1 SGHNT and CDR2 YENEEA. The ends were cut back, 2 bases at V and 7 bases at J, with 0 bases in the middle. The CDR3 is 10 amino acids.

The chain recombines TRBV15 with TRBJ1-3; D is perhaps TRBD1 (6 bases). CDR1 and CDR2 from the germline V gene are LNHNV and YYDKDF (reference sequence). This CDR3 is built from 17 residues. V lost 0 bases and J 0 bases, leaving 12 bases between the germline ends. CDR3 bases: TGTGCCACCAGCAGAGATAAGACAGGAAGCTCTGGAAACACCATATATTTT. It encodes CATSRDKTGSSGNTIYF.

V is TRBV7-5 and J is TRBJ1-1. TRBV7-5 is annotated as a pseudogene. CDR3 length: 10 residues. CDR3 sequence: CARNLWGAFF. CDR3 bases: TGTGCCAGAAACCTATGGGGAGCTTTCTTT.

The V call is TRBV9, the J call TRBJ2-2, with 10 bases identical to TRBD1. CDR3 length equals 17 residues. Germline lookup yields CDR1 SGDLS and CDR2 YYNGEE. The trim removed 0 bases at V and 4 bases at J, leaving 6 bases unmatched. The CDR3 reads CASSVGPGQGSTGELFF. The CDR3 DNA sequence: TGTGCCAGCAGCGTAGGCCCGGGACAGGGGTCCACCGGGGAGCTGTTTTTT.

This chain connects TRBV30 to TRBJ1-4; D is possibly TRBD1 (5 bases). V was clipped by 4 bases and J by 8 bases, with 14 bases between them. The germline V gene encodes CDR1 GTSNPN and CDR2 SVGIG (reference sequence). This CDR3 contains 13 residues. CDR3: CAWTWGGDEKLFF. The CDR3 DNA is TGTGCCTGGACCTGGGGAGGGGACGAAAAACTGTTTTTT.

This clone appeared once. This rearrangement joins TRBV30 to TRBJ2-1, with 8 positions matching TRBD2. The J segment lost 4 bases and the V segment lost 8 bases, leaving 1 base of the junction unmatched. Germline CDR1 and CDR2: GTSNPN and SVGIG (reference sequence). CDR3 size: 11 residues. The CDR3: CARGGYNEQFF. The CDR3 DNA reads as TGTGCCCGGGGGGGGTACAATGAGCAGTTCTTC.

V is TRBV11-2 and J is TRBJ1-1; no reliable D call. The CDR3 runs 13 residues. Germline CDR1 is SGHAT and CDR2 is FQNNGV. The ends were cut back, 2 bases at V and 1 base at J, with 5 bases in the middle. In nucleotides, the CDR3 is TGTGCCAGCAGCTTAAGCAGGAACACTGAAGCTTTCTTT. Protein: CASSLSRNTEAFF.

This rearrangement joins TRBV5-1 to TRBJ1-1; TRBD1 matches 9 bases. The germline V gene has CDR1 SGHRS and CDR2 YFSETQ. The CDR3 is made up of 16 amino acids. V shed 6 bases and J 2 bases; nucleotides not matched to a gene: 11. The CDR3, as DNA: TGCGCCAGCAAGCGGGGAACAGGGGGCGCAAACACTGAAGCTTTCTTT. It translates to CASKRGTGGANTEAFF.

This chain connects TRBV19 to TRBJ1-2; weak D call: TRBD1 (6 bases). This CDR3 comprises 16 residues. Germline V gene sequence: CDR1 LNHDA, CDR2 SQIVND (reference sequence). Trimming stripped 4 bases from V and 0 bases from J, with 15 bases between. In DNA, the CDR3 is TGTGCCAGTAGTAAAGGGGGAGCCTCCGCTAACTATGGCTACACCTTC. Translating gives CASSKGGASANYGYTF.

The genes are TRBV7-2 and TRBJ2-7; D is uncertain. The CDR3 extends over 13 amino acids. The germline V and J ends were trimmed by 4 bases and 4 bases, with 11 bases remaining between them. CDR1 is SGHTA, CDR2 FQGNSA, per germline. The CDR3: CASSYGYLYEQYF. The DNA for the CDR3 is TGTGCCAGCAGCTATGGATACCTGTACGAGCAGTACTTC.

The chain couples TRBV6-1 to TRBJ1-6; no firm D call. Looked up from germline, CDR1 is MNHNS and CDR2 is SASEGT. This CDR3 spans 14 amino acids. Trimming left V 1 base short and J 13 bases short, with 14 bases between. The CDR3, as DNA: TGTGCCAGCAGTGAAGGCAGGTTGGGGTGGCCCCTCCACTTT. Translated, it gives CASSEGRLGWPLHF.

This chain joins TRBV15 and TRBJ1-4; D is undetermined. The germline CDR1 and CDR2 sequences are LNHNV and YYDKDF (reference sequence). The CDR3 length is 15 residues. The V end was cut by 6 bases, the J end by 0 bases, with 11 bases between. Here the CDR3 reads CATSFPRATNEKLFF. In DNA form, the CDR3 reads TGTGCCACCAGTTTTCCAAGGGCAACTAATGAAAAACTGTTTTTT.